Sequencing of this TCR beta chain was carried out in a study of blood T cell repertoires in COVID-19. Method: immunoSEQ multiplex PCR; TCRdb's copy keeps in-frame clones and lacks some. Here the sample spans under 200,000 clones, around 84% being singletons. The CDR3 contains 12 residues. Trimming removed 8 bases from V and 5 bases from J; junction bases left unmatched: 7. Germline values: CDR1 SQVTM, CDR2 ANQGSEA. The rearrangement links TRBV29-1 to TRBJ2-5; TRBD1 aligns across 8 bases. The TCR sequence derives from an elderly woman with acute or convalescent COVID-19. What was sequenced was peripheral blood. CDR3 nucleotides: TGCAGCTTGCGGACAGGGATGGAGACCCAGTACTTC. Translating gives CSLRTGMETQYF.